Listed below are T cell receptor beta chains from one sample, sequenced in a study of T cell repertoires in cytomegalovirus infection. TCRdb re-analysed the reads in MiXCR, keeping a single row per CDR3 protein. The data show some 800,000 distinct CDR3 sequences, with 25% to 35% seen just once and around 12% held by the top ten. These TCRs' antigens remain unknown. The sequenced sample was cultured CD8+ T cells from PBMCs, obtained from culture after CMV antigen stimulation. These receptors were taken from a human donor in good health (CMV status not recorded). Some clones in this sample may be carry-over from other donors' samples. The CDR3 runs from the conserved cysteine through the conserved F or W. The order of the fields is clone size, J gene, D gene, V gene, CDR3 protein, CDR3 DNA. The D gene is left open where the match is weak. For some rows the clone size is stated as once, few or many, or as a class when expanded; others skip it.

few,TRBJ2-1,TRBD2,TRBV5-1,CASSFLSGGTSSSYNEQFF,TGCGCCAGCAGTTTTTTAAGCGGGGGGACCTCAAGCTCCTACAATGAGCAGTTCTTC
-,TRBJ1-2,TRBD1,TRBV5-6,CASSSSGTAYGYTF,TGTGCCAGCAGCTCTTCCGGGACAGCCTATGGCTACACCTTC
-,TRBJ1-5,TRBD1,TRBV7-9,CASSLALRTGPQPQHF,TGTGCCAGCAGCTTAGCGCTGAGGACAGGGCCTCAGCCCCAGCATTTT
many,TRBJ2-1,-,TRBV7-8,CASSPQDQWASYNEQFF,TGTGCCAGCAGCCCCCAGGACCAGTGGGCCTCCTACAATGAGCAGTTCTTC
many,TRBJ2-3,-,TRBV6-6,CASSYSQGTSTDTQYF,TGTGCCAGCAGTTACTCACAGGGGACTAGCACAGATACGCAGTATTTT
many,TRBJ2-6,-,TRBV7-8,CASSLVEFSGANVLTF,TGTGCCAGCAGCTTAGTTGAGTTCTCTGGGGCCAACGTCCTGACTTTC
-,TRBJ1-1,-,TRBV12-5,CASGPGDTEAFF,TGTGCTAGTGGTCCGGGGGACACTGAAGCTTTCTTT
-,TRBJ2-1,-,TRBV11-1,CACLAPGNEQFF,TGTGCCTGTCTTGCTCCTGGAAATGAGCAGTTCTTC
few,TRBJ1-1,-,TRBV5-1,CASTLGRGTEAFF,TGCGCCAGCACCTTGGGTAGGGGTACTGAAGCTTTCTTT
-,TRBJ1-1,TRBD1,TRBV5-1,CASSPGQGGEAFF,TGCGCCAGCAGCCCAGGACAGGGAGGTGAAGCTTTCTTT
few,TRBJ1-1,-,TRBV6-5,CASREQGAEAFF,TGTGCCAGCAGGGAACAGGGAGCTGAAGCTTTCTTT
few,TRBJ2-1,TRBD2,TRBV27,CASTTAAGFYNEQFF,TGTGCCAGCACCACGGCAGCGGGGTTCTACAATGAGCAGTTCTTC
many,TRBJ2-1,TRBD2,TRBV12-3/TRBV12-4,CASSLVGGGAPRDEQFF,TGTGCCAGCAGTTTAGTTGGCGGGGGGGCCCCTAGGGATGAGCAGTTCTTC
-,TRBJ2-1,-,TRBV7-9,CASRDPGSSSSYNEQFF,TGTGCCAGCAGGGACCCAGGGTCCTCGAGCTCCTACAATGAGCAGTTCTTC
few,TRBJ1-2,-,TRBV5-1,CASSLAFGAPFDYGYTF,TGCGCCAGCAGCTTGGCCTTCGGTGCCCCCTTCGACTATGGCTACACCTTC
few,TRBJ1-1,TRBD1,TRBV27,CASYRGLSTEAFF,TGTGCCTCCTACAGGGGGCTTAGCACTGAAGCTTTCTTT
-,TRBJ2-1,-,TRBV19,CASSIATYNEQFF,TGTGCCAGTAGTATAGCCACATACAATGAGCAGTTCTTC
-,TRBJ1-1,TRBD1,TRBV20-1,CSAPSWGQGITEAFF,TGCAGTGCTCCGTCTTGGGGACAGGGTATCACTGAAGCTTTCTTT
-,TRBJ2-2,TRBD2,TRBV20-1,CSAGTSGNQKAGELFF,TGCAGTGCTGGGACTAGCGGGAACCAGAAAGCCGGGGAGCTGTTTTTT
many,TRBJ2-3,TRBD2,TRBV7-2,CASSLEAGVKLSTDTQYF,TGTGCCAGCAGCTTAGAAGCGGGGGTTAAATTATCCACAGATACGCAGTATTTT
-,TRBJ2-6,-,TRBV27,CASSFSPGANVLTF,TGTGCCAGCAGTTTCTCCCCCGGGGCCAACGTCCTGACTTTC
few,TRBJ1-2,-,TRBV19,CASSKGRNYGYTF,TGTGCCAGTAGTAAAGGACGGAACTATGGCTACACCTTC
-,TRBJ1-4,TRBD1,TRBV7-6,CASSLGETGGKGNEKLFF,TGTGCCAGCAGCTTAGGAGAGACAGGGGGAAAGGGTAATGAAAAACTGTTTTTT
-,TRBJ2-2,-,TRBV12-3/TRBV12-4,CASSQRNTGELFF,TGTGCCAGCAGCCAGAGAAACACCGGGGAGCTGTTTTTT
-,TRBJ2-5,-,TRBV19,CASTLRGGYQETQYF,TGTGCCAGTACCCTAAGAGGGGGGTACCAAGAGACCCAGTACTTC
-,TRBJ1-1,-,TRBV6-5,CASSNHGSSTEAFF,TGTGCCAGCAGTAACCATGGGTCATCCACTGAAGCTTTCTTT
-,TRBJ2-7,-,TRBV5-5,CASGQDSYEQYF,TGTGCCAGCGGTCAGGACTCCTACGAGCAGTACTTC
-,TRBJ2-1,-,TRBV9,CTSSPSGGNEQFF,TGTACCAGCAGCCCCTCCGGCGGGAATGAGCAGTTCTTC
-,TRBJ2-3,TRBD2,TRBV2,CASSEGLAGAGDTQYF,TGTGCCAGCAGTGAAGGTCTAGCGGGGGCTGGGGATACGCAGTATTTT
few,TRBJ1-5,-,TRBV7-6,CASSLAWDAGSNQPQHF,TGTGCCAGCAGCTTAGCCTGGGACGCGGGGAGCAATCAGCCCCAGCATTTT
few,TRBJ1-6,-,TRBV5-5,CASNGGGAGNNSPLHF,TGTGCCAGCAACGGCGGGGGCGCGGGGAATAATTCACCCCTCCACTTT
-,TRBJ1-4,-,TRBV7-9,CASSQGIEEKLFF,TGTGCCAGCAGCCAGGGGATAGAGGAAAAACTGTTTTTT
few,TRBJ1-5,TRBD1,TRBV7-8,CASSLLRGVGNQPQHF,TGTGCCAGCAGCTTGCTCAGGGGGGTCGGCAATCAGCCCCAGCATTTT
-,TRBJ2-7,TRBD1,TRBV7-9,CASSWDRVNSYEQYF,TGTGCCAGCAGCTGGGACAGAGTCAACTCCTACGAGCAGTACTTC
-,TRBJ2-5,TRBD2,TRBV6-1,CASSEWALADQETQYF,TGTGCCAGCAGTGAATGGGCTCTAGCGGACCAAGAGACCCAGTACTTC
-,TRBJ1-1,-,TRBV12-3/TRBV12-4,CASSLGVGVF,TGTGCCAGCAGTTTAGGGGTGGGAGTCTTT
few,TRBJ1-1,-,TRBV20-1,CSATDGNSGRAFF,TGCAGTGCCACCGATGGGAACTCCGGGCGAGCTTTCTTT